This T cell receptor (beta chain) was retrieved from a study of blood T cell repertoires in COVID-19. Study details: There were acute and convalescent COVID-19 samples, and they came from the United States, Italy and Spain. Nucleic acid was either cDNA or gDNA, and it came from T cells, B-cell-depleted T cells, or PBMCs.

V was clipped by 6 bases and J by 2 bases; unmatched bases: 2. The CDR3 sequence is 14 residues long. The germline V gene has CDR1 LNHDA and CDR2 SQIVND (reference sequence). Assay: immunoSEQ multiplex PCR; the TCRdb copy retains only in-frame clones and omits some. The sample shows roughly 520,000 clones, approximately 87% of them seen only once. The sample was PBMCs or T cells enriched from blood (not recorded which). The sequence was obtained from a middle-aged woman who had recovered from COVID-19. The gene calls are TRBV19 and TRBJ2-7, with 12 positions matching TRBD2. The chain's CDR3 is CASRGLAGPYEQYF. CDR3 nucleotide sequence: TGTGCCAGTAGAGGACTAGCGGGGCCCTACGAGCAGTACTTC. The full variable domain, rest sourced from reference TRBV19 and TRBJ2-7, is DGGITQSPKYLFRKEGQNVTLSCEQNLNHDAMYWYRQDPGQGLRLIYYSQIVNDFQKGDIAEGYSVSREKKESFPLTVTSAQKNPTAFYLCASRGLAGPYEQYFGPGTRLTVT.